This T cell receptor (beta chain) was captured in a study of glioma-infiltrating T cells. The CDR3 extends over 11 amino acids. Germline CDR1 and CDR2: DFQATT and SNEGSKA (reference sequence). Trimming removed 6 bases from V and 5 bases from J, with 10 bases in between. TCR alpha and beta CDR3 regions were amplified from RNA using iRepertoire nested multiplex PCR. For one-step reverse transcription and amplification, about 90-450 ng of tissue mRNA or PBMC total RNA was used. TCRdb re-called the multiplex PCR reads through MiXCR, storing one row per CDR3 protein. Among over 100,000 distinct CDR3 sequences, less than 30% were seen once, and the ten largest hold roughly 30%. This clonotype was recorded many times. Its target is unknown. Regarding the study as a whole: CDR3 overlap between tissue and blood was very small. Above-expected tissue-blood divergence occurred in all gliomas, most in low-grade ones.

This receptor was taken from a human donor with low-grade glioma or glioblastoma, undergoing nonglioma brain surgery, or in good health (not recorded which). Material: glioma tissue, nonneoplastic brain tissue, or PBMCs (not recorded which). This chain uses TRBV20-1 with TRBJ2-5; D is possibly TRBD2 (5 bases). The CDR3 protein is CSALTGETQYF. The CDR3 region has the DNA TGCAGTGCCCTCACGGGGGAGACCCAGTACTTC.